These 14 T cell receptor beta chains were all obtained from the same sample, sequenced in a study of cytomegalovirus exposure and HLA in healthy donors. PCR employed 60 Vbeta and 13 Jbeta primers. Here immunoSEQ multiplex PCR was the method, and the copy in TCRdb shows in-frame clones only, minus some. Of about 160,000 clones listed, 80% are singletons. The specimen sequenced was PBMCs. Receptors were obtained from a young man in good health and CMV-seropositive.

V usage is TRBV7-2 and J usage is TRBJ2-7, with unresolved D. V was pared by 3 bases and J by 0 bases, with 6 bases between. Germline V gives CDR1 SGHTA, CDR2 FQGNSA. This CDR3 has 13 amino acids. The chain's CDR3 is CASSFMSSYEQYF. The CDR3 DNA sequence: TGTGCCAGCAGCTTTATGTCCTCCTACGAGCAGTACTTC.

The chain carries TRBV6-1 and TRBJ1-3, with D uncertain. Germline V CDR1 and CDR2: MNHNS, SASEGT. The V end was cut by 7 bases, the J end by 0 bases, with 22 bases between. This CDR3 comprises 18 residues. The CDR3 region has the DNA TGTGCCAGCAATGAGTCGCCGGGGTTACAGCTCTCTGGAAACACCATATATTTT. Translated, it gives CASNESPGLQLSGNTIYF.

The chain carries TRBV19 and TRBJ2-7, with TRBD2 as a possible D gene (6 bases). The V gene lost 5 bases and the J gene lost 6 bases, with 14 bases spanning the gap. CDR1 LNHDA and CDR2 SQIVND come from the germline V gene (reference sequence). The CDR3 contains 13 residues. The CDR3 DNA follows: TGTGCCAGTAGTTTCGGACTATCGTCCGAGCAGTACTTC. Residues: CASSFGLSSEQYF.

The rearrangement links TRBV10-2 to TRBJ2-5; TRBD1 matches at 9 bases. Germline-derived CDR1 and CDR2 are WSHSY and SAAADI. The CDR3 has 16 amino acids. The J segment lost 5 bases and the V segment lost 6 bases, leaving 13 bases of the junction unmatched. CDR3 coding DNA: TGCGCCAGCAGGCTATCCGGGACAGGGTTCCGGGAGACCCAGTACTTC. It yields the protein CASRLSGTGFRETQYF.

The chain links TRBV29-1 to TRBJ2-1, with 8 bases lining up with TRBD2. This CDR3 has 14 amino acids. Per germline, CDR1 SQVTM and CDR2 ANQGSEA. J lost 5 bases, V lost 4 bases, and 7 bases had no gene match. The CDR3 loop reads CSVAGLAYDNEQFF. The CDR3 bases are TGCAGCGTTGCTGGACTAGCTTACGACAATGAGCAGTTCTTC.

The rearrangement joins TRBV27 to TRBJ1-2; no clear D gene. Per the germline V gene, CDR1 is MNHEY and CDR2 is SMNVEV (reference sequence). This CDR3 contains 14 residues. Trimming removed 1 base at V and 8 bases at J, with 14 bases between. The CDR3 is CASSLLGRSGGYTF. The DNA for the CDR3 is TGTGCCAGCAGTTTATTGGGCAGATCGGGGGGCTACACCTTC.

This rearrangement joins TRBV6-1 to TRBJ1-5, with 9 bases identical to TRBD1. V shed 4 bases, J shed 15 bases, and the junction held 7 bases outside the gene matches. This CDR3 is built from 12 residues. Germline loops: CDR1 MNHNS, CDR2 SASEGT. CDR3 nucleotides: TGTGCCAGCAGTGGCGGACAGGGGCTTTGGCATTTT. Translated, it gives CASSGGQGLWHF.

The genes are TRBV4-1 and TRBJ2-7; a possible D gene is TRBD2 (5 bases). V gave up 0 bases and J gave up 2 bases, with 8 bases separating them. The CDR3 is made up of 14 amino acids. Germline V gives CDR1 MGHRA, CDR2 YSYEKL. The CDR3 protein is CASSQERGTYEQYF. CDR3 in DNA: TGCGCCAGCAGCCAAGAACGGGGAACCTACGAGCAGTACTTC.

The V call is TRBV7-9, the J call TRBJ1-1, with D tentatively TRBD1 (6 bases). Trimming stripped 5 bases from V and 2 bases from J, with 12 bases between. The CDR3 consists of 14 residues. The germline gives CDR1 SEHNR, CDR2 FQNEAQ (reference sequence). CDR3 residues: CASSGRQVNTEAFF. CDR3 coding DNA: TGTGCCAGCAGCGGGCGACAGGTAAACACTGAAGCTTTCTTT.

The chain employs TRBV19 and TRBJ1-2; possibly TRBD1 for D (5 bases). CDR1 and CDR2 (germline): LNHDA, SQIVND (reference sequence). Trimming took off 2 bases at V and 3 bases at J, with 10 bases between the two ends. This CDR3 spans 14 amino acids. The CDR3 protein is CASSIRRDYYGYTF. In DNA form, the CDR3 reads TGTGCCAGTAGTATACGCAGGGATTACTATGGCTACACCTTC.

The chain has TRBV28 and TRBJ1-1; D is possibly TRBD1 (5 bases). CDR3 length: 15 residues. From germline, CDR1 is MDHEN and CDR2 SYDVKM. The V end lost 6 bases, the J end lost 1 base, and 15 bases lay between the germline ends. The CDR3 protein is CASRYIREKNTEAFF. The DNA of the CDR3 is TGTGCCAGCAGGTATATCAGGGAAAAGAACACTGAAGCTTTCTTT.

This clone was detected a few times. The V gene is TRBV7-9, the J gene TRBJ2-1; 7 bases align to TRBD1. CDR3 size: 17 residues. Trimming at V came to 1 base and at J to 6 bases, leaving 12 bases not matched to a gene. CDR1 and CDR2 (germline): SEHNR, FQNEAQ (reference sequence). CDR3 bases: TGTGCCAGCAGCTTAGATCCGACAGGGAAAGGTAGCAATGAGCAGTTCTTC. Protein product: CASSLDPTGKGSNEQFF.

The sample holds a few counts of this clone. CDR3 amino acids: CASSLQGANYGYTF. The DNA of the CDR3 is TGTGCCAGCAGCTTACAGGGGGCGAACTATGGCTACACCTTC. The chain uses TRBV7-9 and TRBJ1-2, with 8 bases identical to TRBD1. This CDR3 has 14 residues. The J segment lost 2 bases and the V segment lost 2 bases, leaving 1 base of the junction unmatched. Germline-derived CDR1 and CDR2 are SEHNR and FQNEAQ (reference sequence).

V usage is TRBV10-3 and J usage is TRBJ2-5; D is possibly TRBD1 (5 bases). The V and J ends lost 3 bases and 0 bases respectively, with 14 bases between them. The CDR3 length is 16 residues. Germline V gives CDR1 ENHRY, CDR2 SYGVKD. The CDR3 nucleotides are TGTGCCATCAGTGAAACTCCGACAGTTCACCAAGAGACCCAGTACTTC. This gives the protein CAISETPTVHQETQYF.